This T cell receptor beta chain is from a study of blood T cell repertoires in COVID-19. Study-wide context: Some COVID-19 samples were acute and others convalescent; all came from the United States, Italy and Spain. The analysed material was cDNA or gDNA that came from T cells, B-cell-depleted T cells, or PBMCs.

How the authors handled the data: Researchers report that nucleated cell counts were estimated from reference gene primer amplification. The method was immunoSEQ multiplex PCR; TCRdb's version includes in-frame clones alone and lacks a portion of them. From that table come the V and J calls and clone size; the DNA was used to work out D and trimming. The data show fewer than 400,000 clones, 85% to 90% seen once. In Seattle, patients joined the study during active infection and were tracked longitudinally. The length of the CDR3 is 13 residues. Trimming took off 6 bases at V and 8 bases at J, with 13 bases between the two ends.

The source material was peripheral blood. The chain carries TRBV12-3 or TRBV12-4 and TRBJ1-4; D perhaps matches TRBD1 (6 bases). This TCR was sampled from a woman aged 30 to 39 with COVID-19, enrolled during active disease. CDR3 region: CASSADRGEKLFF. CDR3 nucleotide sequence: TGTGCCAGCAGCGCTGATAGGGGGGAAAAACTGTTTTTT.